This entry is about one T cell receptor (beta chain). TCRdb's copy holds only in-frame clones and misses some; the assay was immunoSEQ multiplex PCR. The data show fewer than 65,000 clones, with 80% seen just once and around 4% held by the top ten. Germline V gene lookup returns CDR1 SNHLY and CDR2 FYNNEI. This CDR3 has 14 amino acids. Trimming took 4 bases from V and 5 from J, leaving 12 bases between them. This record comes from a study of OX40 agonist ivuxolimab in advanced cancers. Overall study: Dose-escalation patients had hepatocellular carcinoma, melanoma, renal cell or head and neck cancer.

The sequenced sample was CD4+ or CD8+ T cells sorted from blood, obtained in a trial of the OX40 agonist ivuxolimab. The clonotype was recovered from an adult with an advanced solid tumor such as melanoma, head and neck, liver or kidney cancer. The rearrangement uses TRBV2 and TRBJ1-5; maybe TRBD1 (6 bases). CDR3 in amino acids: CASSGQRGDQPQHF. In DNA, the CDR3 is TGTGCCAGCAGTGGACAAAGGGGGGATCAGCCCCAGCATTTT.